This entry lists 23 T cell receptor beta chains sequenced from one sample in a study of regulatory T cells in long-lasting Graves disease. Building of the TCR beta libraries involved iRepertoire HTBI primers and Arm-PCR of CDR3 regions. Each CDR3 protein gets one entry after TCRdb re-called the multiplex PCR reads with MiXCR. The sample includes 350,000 to 450,000 distinct CDR3 sequences, 21% of them seen just once. The time point here: persistent/refractory GD, antithyroid drugs over 5 years with positive TRAb. Preparation of the TCR library used RNA extracted from PBMCs. Sequencing was performed on peripheral blood mononuclear cells (PBMCs), taken when the disease was refractory, from a patient treated with antithyroid drugs. Every receptor here comes from a female donor with Graves disease.

In regard to this clonotype: Possible read error: a much larger clone is one base away. The rearrangement uses TRBV27 and TRBJ2-4; 9 bases fit TRBD1. Germline V gene sequence: CDR1 MNHEY, CDR2 SMNVEV (reference sequence). This CDR3 contains 10 residues. In nucleotides, the CDR3 is TGTGTCAGTCGGACAGGGGCGAAGTACTTC. Its translation: CVSRTGAKYF.

This clonotype was recorded many times. This chain uses TRBV28 with TRBJ1-2, with 9 bases fitting TRBD1. After removal of 6 bases from V and 7 bases from J, the junction contained 12 bases not matched to a gene. The CDR3 length is 15 residues. CDR1 is MDHEN, CDR2 SYDVKM, per germline. The CDR3 sequence: CASRGLGQGFGGYTF. The CDR3 DNA is TGTGCCAGCAGGGGGTTGGGACAGGGATTTGGTGGCTACACCTTC.

Comment on this clonotype: The likely explanation is a read error, given a far larger clone one base away. The chain employs TRBV12-3 or TRBV12-4 and TRBJ2-7; no definite D call. The CDR3 extends over 10 amino acids. V was cut by 6 bases and J by 6 bases, with 6 bases left in between. This CDR3 is CASRLVEQYF. The CDR3 DNA reads as TGTGCCAGCAGGCTGGTCGAGCAGTACTTC.

This clonotype was recorded a few times. The chain links TRBV30 to TRBJ2-7; 12 nucleotides match TRBD2. Germline CDR1 reads GTSNPN; CDR2 reads SVGIG (reference sequence). CDR3 length: 15 residues. J was trimmed by 1 base and V by 1 base; bases with no gene match: 2. The CDR3 DNA is TGTGCCTGGAGTGCCGGGACTAGCGGGTCCTACGAGCAGTACTTC. As protein: CAWSAGTSGSYEQYF.

The chain couples TRBV2 to TRBJ2-4; 7 bases are shared with TRBD1. Germline values: CDR1 SNHLY, CDR2 FYNNEI. The CDR3 spans 16 residues. V shed 5 bases and J 5 bases; nucleotides not matched to a gene: 12. Written as DNA, the CDR3 is TGTGCCAGCAGTCCCCAATCCGGGACAGTTGAAAACATTCAGTACTTC. It specifies CASSPQSGTVENIQYF.

Only a few counts were recorded for this clonotype. The V gene is TRBV9, the J gene TRBJ1-6, with a tentative D call TRBD1 (5 bases). The germline V gene encodes CDR1 SGDLS and CDR2 YYNGEE. V shed 0 bases and J shed 7 bases, with 14 bases lying between them. The CDR3 contains 16 residues. DNA of the CDR3: TGTGCCAGCAGCGTAGGGGGGGACCCACGGAATTCACCCCTCCACTTT. This codes for CASSVGGDPRNSPLHF.

The gene calls are TRBV5-1 and TRBJ2-7, with D tentatively TRBD2 (6 bases). Trimming stripped 0 bases from V and 6 bases from J, with 10 bases between. The V gene's germline CDR1 is SGHRS and CDR2 YFSETQ. This CDR3 region has 13 residues. The CDR3 nucleotides read TGCGCCAGCAGCTTGGAGGAGGGGTTCGAGCAGTACTTC. Protein: CASSLEEGFEQYF.

This clonotype has ten or more counts. V usage is TRBV2 and J usage is TRBJ1-1; 11 bases agree with TRBD1. The germline gives CDR1 SNHLY, CDR2 FYNNEI. J lost 2 bases, V lost 5 bases, and 4 bases had no gene match. The CDR3 contains 15 residues. The CDR3 here is CASSPDRGRNTEAFF. CDR3 sequence (DNA): TGTGCCAGCAGTCCGGACAGGGGGCGAAACACTGAAGCTTTCTTT.

On this clonotype itself: This may be a read error, as it is one base from a much larger clone. V is TRBV7-9 and J is TRBJ2-7; 9 bases agree with TRBD2. Germline CDR1 SEHNR, CDR2 FQNEAQ (reference sequence). With 8 bases clipped from V and 4 bases from J, the junction kept 9 bases outside the gene matches. The CDR3 is made up of 14 amino acids. Here the CDR3 DNA reads TGTGCCAGCGGCTCTAGCGGGGCAGCGTACGAGCAGTACTTC. Its protein product is CASGSSGAAYEQYF.

At least ten counts were recorded for this clonotype. The J gene is TRBJ2-7, the V gene TRBV27; tentative D call: TRBD1 (6 bases). The V gene's germline CDR1 is MNHEY and CDR2 SMNVEV (reference sequence). This CDR3 spans 16 amino acids. Trimming took off 5 bases at V and 2 bases at J, with 19 bases between the two ends. The CDR3 DNA sequence: TGTGCCAGCAGTCTCTCGAGATTACAGGGCCCCTACGAGCAGTACTTC. This codes for CASSLSRLQGPYEQYF.

This clonotype was counted ten times or more. The genes are TRBV27 and TRBJ2-7, with D maybe TRBD2 (5 bases). Deletions cut 0 bases from V and 6 bases from J, with 18 bases between. Germline CDR1 reads MNHEY; CDR2 reads SMNVEV (reference sequence). This CDR3 has 16 amino acids. The DNA for the CDR3 is TGTGCCAGCAGTTTATCGCCTAGCCTCATCATTAGCGAGCAGTACTTC. The encoded protein is CASSLSPSLIISEQYF.

The sample holds a few counts of this clonotype. This rearrangement joins TRBV5-1 to TRBJ2-5, with 9 bases that match TRBD2. Germline V lookup: CDR1 SGHRS, CDR2 YFSETQ. J lost 2 bases, V lost 0 bases, and 5 bases had no gene match. This CDR3 has 16 amino acids. CDR3 residues: CASSLALAGLQETQYF. The CDR3 DNA reads as TGCGCCAGCAGCTTGGCACTAGCGGGTTTACAAGAGACCCAGTACTTC.

This clonotype was counted only a few times. DNA for the CDR3: TGCGCCAGCAAACGGCTAGCGGAGAGCTCCTACGAGCAGTACTTC. Its protein product is CASKRLAESSYEQYF. The gene calls are TRBV5-1 and TRBJ2-7; TRBD2 aligns across 7 bases. The CDR3 contains 15 residues. The V segment lost 6 bases and the J segment 0 bases; nucleotides outside the gene matches: 9. Germline V gives CDR1 SGHRS, CDR2 YFSETQ.

This clonotype was seen many times. This chain links TRBV28 with TRBJ2-5; possibly TRBD1 or TRBD2 for D (6 bases each). Trimming left V 6 bases short and J 7 bases short, with 18 bases between. This CDR3 region has 14 residues. In germline, CDR1 is MDHEN, CDR2 SYDVKM. In nucleotides, the CDR3 is TGTGCCAGCAGGGCGGGACACCCCCAGGGGACCCAGTACTTC. The encoded protein is CASRAGHPQGTQYF.

Of note for this clonotype: The junction does not match germline at one end; this may be a read error. The chain couples TRBV29-1 to TRBJ1-2; D perhaps matches TRBD1 (5 bases). Germline V CDR1 and CDR2: SQVTM, ANQGSEA. CDR3 size: 13 residues. CDR3 residues: CSVEVRGNSGYTF. For the CDR3, the DNA is TGCAGCGTTGAAGTCCGGGGGAACTCTGGCTACACCTTC.

This clonotype has a count of ten or more. The chain links TRBV2 to TRBJ2-7; the D is unclear. V shed 8 bases and J shed 3 bases, with 8 bases lying between them. Germline V lookup: CDR1 SNHLY, CDR2 FYNNEI. The CDR3 totals 11 residues. The DNA for the CDR3 is TGTGCCAGCCGTTCCGACTACGAGCAGTACTTC. The encoded protein is CASRSDYEQYF. Full variable domain (remainder filled in from reference TRBV2 and TRBJ2-7): EPEVTQTPSHQVTQMGQEVILRCVPISNHLYFYWYRQILGQKVEFLVSFYNNEISEKSEIFDDQFSVERPDGSNFTLKIRSTKLEDSAMYFCASRSDYEQYFGPGTRLTVT.

Many counts were recorded for this clonotype. The rearrangement links TRBV6-5 to TRBJ1-5, with D tentatively TRBD1 (5 bases). Germline CDR1 and CDR2: MNHEY and SVGAGI. The V and J ends lost 0 bases and 3 bases respectively, with 12 bases between them. The CDR3 contains 16 residues. The CDR3: CASSYSSRELNQPQHF. The CDR3 nucleotides are TGTGCCAGCAGTTACTCGTCCAGGGAACTCAATCAGCCCCAGCATTTT.

The chain combines TRBV12-3 or TRBV12-4 with TRBJ1-5; no clear D. Trimming pared 5 bases from V and 4 bases from J, leaving 15 bases between. CDR3 size: 15 residues. CDR3 sequence: CASSLRRRANQPQHF. Here the CDR3 DNA reads TGTGCCAGCAGTCTCCGGCGTCGGGCGAATCAGCCCCAGCATTTT.

This clonotype has a handful of counts. This chain joins TRBV14 and TRBJ1-2; 7 bases match TRBD1. The CDR3 contains 13 residues. The germline gives CDR1 SGHDN, CDR2 FVKESK. V dropped 3 bases and J dropped 14; count of bases not matched to a gene: 12. The CDR3 protein is CASSQLPGQLSTF. In DNA, the CDR3 is TGTGCCAGCAGCCAGTTACCGGGACAGCTCTCGACCTTC.

This clonotype has at least ten counts. V gene TRBV3-1 combines with J gene TRBJ2-7; D might be TRBD1 or TRBD2, each matching 6 bases. The CDR3 is 15 amino acids. Between the trimmed V and J ends, which lost 4 bases and 4 bases, there was a span of 17 bases. Germline CDR1 is LGHDT and CDR2 is YNNKEL (reference sequence). This CDR3 is CASSPGLRGVYEQYF. DNA for the CDR3: TGTGCCAGCAGCCCTGGACTAAGGGGGGTGTACGAGCAGTACTTC.

Ten or more counts support this clonotype. This rearrangement joins TRBV28 to TRBJ2-5; 9 bases align to TRBD1. The J segment lost 2 bases and the V segment lost 6 bases, leaving 7 bases of the junction unmatched. This CDR3 spans 15 amino acids. CDR1 is MDHEN, CDR2 SYDVKM, per germline. CDR3: CASRRKTGGQETQYF. The CDR3 nucleotides are TGTGCCAGCAGGCGTAAGACAGGGGGTCAAGAGACCCAGTACTTC.

This clonotype was seen at least ten times. The gene calls are TRBV6-1 and TRBJ2-5; TRBD1 agrees at 9 bases. The CDR3 totals 15 residues. V was clipped by 5 bases and J by 4 bases; unmatched bases: 8. Per germline, CDR1 MNHNS and CDR2 SASEGT. CDR3 in DNA: TGTGCCAGCAGTCCCACCGGGACAGGGACAGAGACCCAGTACTTC. Its protein product is CASSPTGTGTETQYF.

The CDR3 region has the DNA TGTGCCAGCAGCGAGGCGGGGGGAGCGGAGCAGTACTTC. Its translation: CASSEAGGAEQYF. The chain combines TRBV9 with TRBJ2-7; 8 nucleotides line up with TRBD2. This CDR3 spans 13 amino acids. The germline V gene encodes CDR1 SGDLS and CDR2 YYNGEE. V dropped 3 bases and J dropped 7; count of bases not matched to a gene: 6.